One and the same sample provided the 22 T cell receptor beta chains below, sequenced in a study of identical twins' blood T cells. TCRdb reprocessed the 5' RACE reads via MiXCR and lists one record per CDR3 protein. The repertoire includes fewer than 450,000 distinct CDR3 sequences, 25% to 35% of them detected once, and 6.1% sits in the top ten. Sequenced input: PBMCs. The receptors were sampled from a woman aged 18 to 49 in good health.

This chain connects TRBV18 to TRBJ1-5; possibly TRBD1 for D (6 bases). Trimming took off 4 bases at V and 6 bases at J, with 10 bases between the two ends. Germline values: CDR1 KGHSH, CDR2 LQKENI. The length of the CDR3 is 13 residues. In DNA form, the CDR3 reads TGTGCCAGCTCACAGGGGGAAAGTCAGCCCCAGCATTTT. Its protein is CASSQGESQPQHF. Full variable domain (rest looked up from reference TRBV18 and TRBJ1-5): NAGVMQNPRHLVRRRGQEARLRCSPMKGHSHVYWYRQLPEEGLKFMVYLQKENIIDESGMPKERFSAEFPKEGPSILRIQQVVRGDSAAYFCASSQGESQPQHFGDGTRLSIL.

This clonotype has a handful of counts. The rearrangement links TRBV20-1 to TRBJ2-5; tentatively, D is TRBD2 (6 bases). This CDR3 region has 14 residues. CDR1 and CDR2 from the germline V gene are DFQATT and SNEGSKA (reference sequence). V was clipped by 2 bases and J by 1 base, with 11 bases between them. The CDR3 DNA reads as TGCAGTGCTAGAAAGGCGGGGAGCCAAGAGACCCAGTACTTC. Encoded protein: CSARKAGSQETQYF.

This chain uses TRBV20-1 with TRBJ1-1, with a weak D call TRBD1 (5 bases). This CDR3 has 16 residues. Trimming took 0 bases from V and 0 from J, leaving 14 bases between them. Looked up from germline, CDR1 is DFQATT and CDR2 is SNEGSKA (reference sequence). CDR3 protein: CSARDLDGTVNTEAFF. The CDR3, as DNA: TGCAGTGCTAGAGATTTGGACGGGACGGTGAACACTGAAGCTTTCTTT.

At least ten counts were recorded for this clonotype. This chain uses TRBV20-1 with TRBJ1-2, with a tentative D call TRBD1 (6 bases). Germline V gives CDR1 DFQATT, CDR2 SNEGSKA (reference sequence). The CDR3 is 15 residues long. V was shortened by 1 base and J by 0 bases, with 12 bases between the two germline ends. CDR3 protein: CSARGGDTANYGYTF. The DNA of the CDR3 is TGCAGTGCTAGAGGAGGGGACACCGCTAACTATGGCTACACCTTC.

V is TRBV4-2 and J is TRBJ1-2; D possibly corresponds to TRBD1 (5 bases). V lost 0 bases, J lost 3 bases, and 17 bases lay in between. The CDR3 runs 17 residues. The germline CDR1 and CDR2 sequences are LGHNA and YNFKEQ. The CDR3 here is CASSQEMRQIKYYGYTF. The CDR3 DNA reads TGTGCCAGCAGCCAAGAAATGAGACAGATTAAGTACTATGGCTACACCTTC.

The chain joins TRBV6-4 to TRBJ1-2; D might be TRBD1 (6 bases). The germline CDR1 and CDR2 sequences are MRHNA and SNTAGT. This CDR3 spans 18 amino acids. Trimming left V 0 bases short and J 0 bases short, with 17 bases between. CDR3 nucleotides: TGTGCCAGCAGTGACTCGCCCTCGCGGGACACTTCTAACTATGGCTACACCTTC. Its translation is CASSDSPSRDTSNYGYTF.

The rearrangement links TRBV29-1 to TRBJ1-1; D is undetermined. V lost 5 bases and J lost 1, with 11 bases in between. Germline values: CDR1 SQVTM, CDR2 ANQGSEA. The CDR3 loop spans 13 amino acids. CDR3 DNA sequence: TGCAGCGTTTACCGGGCCCAGAACACTGAAGCTTTCTTT. It encodes CSVYRAQNTEAFF.

The chain has TRBV20-1 and TRBJ2-1, with D tentatively TRBD2 (5 bases). The CDR3 length is 15 residues. Deletions cut 6 bases from V and 0 bases from J, with 15 bases between. Germline V gene data show CDR1 as DFQATT and CDR2 as SNEGSKA (reference sequence). The chain's CDR3 is CSAVGRGTSYNEQFF. CDR3 coding DNA: TGCAGTGCGGTCGGACGGGGAACCTCCTACAATGAGCAGTTCTTC.

Many counts were recorded for this clonotype. V usage is TRBV29-1 and J usage is TRBJ2-5; D unclear. Trimming left V 5 bases short and J 3 bases short, with 13 bases between. Germline CDR1 SQVTM, CDR2 ANQGSEA. The CDR3 contains 13 residues. The CDR3 nucleotides are TGCAGCGTTCCCTTAGGATCTAAAGAGACCCAGTACTTC. Translated, it gives CSVPLGSKETQYF. Full variable domain (remainder filled in from reference TRBV29-1 and TRBJ2-5): SAVISQKPSRDICQRGTSLTIQCQVDSQVTMMFWYRQQPGQSLTLIATANQGSEATYESGFVIDKFPISRPNLTFSTLTVSNMSPEDSSIYLCSVPLGSKETQYFGPGTRLLVL.

V and J are TRBV5-1 and TRBJ2-1; no definite D call. This CDR3 region has 13 residues. Germline CDR1 reads SGHRS; CDR2 reads YFSETQ. V lost 2 bases, J lost 6 bases, and 9 bases lay in between. CDR3 in amino acids: CASSLVDLNEQFF. DNA for the CDR3: TGCGCCAGCAGCTTAGTAGACCTCAATGAGCAGTTCTTC.

The table lists this clonotype with many counts. The V gene is TRBV3-1, the J gene TRBJ2-1; TRBD2 agrees at 7 bases. V dropped 1 base and J dropped 5; count of bases not matched to a gene: 5. This CDR3 is 15 amino acids long. CDR1 LGHDT and CDR2 YNNKEL come from the germline V gene (reference sequence). DNA for the CDR3: TGTGCCAGCAGCCAAGGACTAGCTGCCCACAATGAGCAGTTCTTC. Amino acid sequence: CASSQGLAAHNEQFF.

This clonotype was picked up one time. One end of the junction varies from germline; a read error may be responsible. The chain recombines TRBV12-3 or TRBV12-4 with TRBJ1-2, with D possibly being TRBD1 (6 bases). There are 13 residues in the CDR3. This CDR3 is CASSPSGHYGYTF. The CDR3 DNA reads as TGTGCCAGCAGTCCCTCGGGACACTACGGCTACACCTTC.

This clonotype was seen more than once but under ten times. The chain has TRBV6-1 and TRBJ1-5; 8 bases align to TRBD1. The CDR3 loop spans 14 amino acids. Losses at the gene ends were 7 bases for V and 4 bases for J; bases not matched to a gene: 6. Germline CDR1 reads MNHNS; CDR2 reads SASEGT. For the CDR3, the DNA is TGTGCCAGCACCCAACAGGGGGGAAATCAGCCCCAGCATTTT. Amino acid sequence: CASTQQGGNQPQHF.

This clonotype was observed at least ten times. The V call is TRBV4-1, the J call TRBJ1-1; 7 bases agree with TRBD1. This CDR3 spans 15 amino acids. V lost 4 bases and J lost 4; bases outside the gene matches: 9. The germline gives CDR1 MGHRA, CDR2 YSYEKL. The DNA of the CDR3 is TGCGCCAGCAGCCCGTCGACAGGGTTGCGCACTGAAGCTTTCTTT. Translated: CASSPSTGLRTEAFF.

The DNA of the CDR3 is TGTGCCAGCAGCCAGATGGGGAGCTCCTACAATGAGCAGTTCTTC. As protein: CASSQMGSSYNEQFF. This rearrangement joins TRBV3-1 to TRBJ2-1, with a possible D match to TRBD2 (5 bases). V lost 3 bases and J lost 0, with 9 bases in between. The CDR3 has 15 residues. In germline, CDR1 is LGHDT, CDR2 YNNKEL (reference sequence).

This clonotype was detected a few times. The chain is built from TRBV7-2 and TRBJ1-1, with D perhaps matching TRBD1 (5 bases). V lost 7 bases and J lost 1, with 13 bases in between. The CDR3 spans 14 residues. Germline CDR1 is SGHTA and CDR2 is FQGNSA. The CDR3 DNA reads TGTGCCAGCACCCCCCGGGGGACGAACACTGAAGCTTTCTTT. This encodes CASTPRGTNTEAFF.

The V and J genes are TRBV25-1 and TRBJ2-5, with D possibly being TRBD1 (6 bases). Deletions cut 6 bases from V and 4 bases from J, with 12 bases between. The CDR3 totals 13 residues. Germline V gives CDR1 MGHDK, CDR2 SYGVNS. The CDR3 sequence: CASREGQRETQYF. Written as DNA, the CDR3 is TGTGCCAGCAGGGAAGGACAGAGAGAGACCCAGTACTTC.

This clonotype has a count of ten or more. This chain uses TRBV11-2 with TRBJ2-3; 7 bases align to TRBD1. J lost 6 bases, V lost 5 bases, and 8 bases had no gene match. The CDR3 is 14 residues long. The germline V gene has CDR1 SGHAT and CDR2 FQNNGV. The DNA for the CDR3 is TGTGCCAGCAGCCTTACAGGGGCTCGGGATACGCAGTATTTT. This encodes CASSLTGARDTQYF.

The V gene is TRBV13, the J gene TRBJ1-1; no reliable D call. V was cut by 5 bases and J by 4 bases, with 14 bases left in between. The germline V gene has CDR1 PRHDT and CDR2 FYEKMQ (reference sequence). CDR3 size: 14 residues. CDR3 coding DNA: TGTGCCAGCAGCGCCCGGACGGCAGTCACTGAAGCTTTCTTT. It yields the protein CASSARTAVTEAFF.

A word on this clonotype: At one boundary the junction diverges from the germline segment, which might be a read error. The chain is built from TRBV20-1 and TRBJ2-7; TRBD1 matches 10 bases. Germline V gives CDR1 DFQATT, CDR2 SNEGSKA (reference sequence). This CDR3 region has 13 residues. The CDR3, as DNA: TGCGGTGCTCCCGGGACAGGGGACTACGAGCAGTACTTC. Translation gives CGAPGTGDYEQYF.

In this sample, this clonotype turned up a few times. The chain links TRBV6-1 to TRBJ2-3; TRBD1 might be the D (5 bases). Trimming removed 2 bases at V and 1 base at J, with 22 bases between. CDR3 size: 19 residues. Germline values: CDR1 MNHNS, CDR2 SASEGT. For the CDR3, the DNA is TGTGCCAGCAGTGAATCAGTCGGGTTCAGGACACAGCGCACAGATACGCAGTATTTT. Amino acid sequence: CASSESVGFRTQRTDTQYF.

The V call is TRBV13, the J call TRBJ2-2, with D possibly being TRBD1 (5 bases). CDR3 length: 17 amino acids. In germline, CDR1 is PRHDT, CDR2 FYEKMQ (reference sequence). V was cut by 3 bases and J by 3 bases, with 17 bases left in between. This CDR3 reads CASSFARVGVDTGELFF. As DNA, the CDR3 is TGTGCCAGCAGCTTCGCCAGGGTCGGTGTGGACACCGGGGAGCTGTTTTTT.